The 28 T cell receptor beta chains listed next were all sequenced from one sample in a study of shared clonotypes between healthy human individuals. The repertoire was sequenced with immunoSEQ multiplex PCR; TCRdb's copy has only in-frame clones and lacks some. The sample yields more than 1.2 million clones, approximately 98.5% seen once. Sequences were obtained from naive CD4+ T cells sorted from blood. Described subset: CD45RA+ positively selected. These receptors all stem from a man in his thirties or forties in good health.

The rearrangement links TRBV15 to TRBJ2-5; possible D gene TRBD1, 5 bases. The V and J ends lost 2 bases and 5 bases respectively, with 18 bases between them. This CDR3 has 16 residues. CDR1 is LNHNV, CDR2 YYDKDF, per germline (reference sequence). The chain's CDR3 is CATSRNVGKGAETQYF. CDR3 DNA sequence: TGTGCCACCAGCAGAAATGTGGGTAAAGGGGCGGAGACCCAGTACTTC.

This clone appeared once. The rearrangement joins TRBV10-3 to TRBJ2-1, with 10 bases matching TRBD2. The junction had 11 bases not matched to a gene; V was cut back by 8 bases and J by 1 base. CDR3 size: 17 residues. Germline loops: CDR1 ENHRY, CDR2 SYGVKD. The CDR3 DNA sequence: TGTGCCATCTCGGCGCTAGCGGGAGTTATTTCCTACAATGAGCAGTTCTTC. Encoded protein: CAISALAGVISYNEQFF.

The CDR3 DNA reads TGTGCCAGCACTTCCCAGGGGGCAACTGAAGCTTTCTTT. Residues: CASTSQGATEAFF. This sequence joins TRBV27 and TRBJ1-1; TRBD1 agrees at 8 bases. CDR1 and CDR2 (germline): MNHEY, SMNVEV (reference sequence). With V trimmed by 7 bases and J by 5 bases, 6 bases remained unmatched. The CDR3 is 13 residues long.

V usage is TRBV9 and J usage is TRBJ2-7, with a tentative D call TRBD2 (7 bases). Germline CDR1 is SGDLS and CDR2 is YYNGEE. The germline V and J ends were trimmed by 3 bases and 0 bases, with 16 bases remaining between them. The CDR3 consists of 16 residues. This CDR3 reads CASSAAAGASSYEQYF. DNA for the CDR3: TGTGCCAGCAGCGCCGCGGCGGGGGCTAGCTCCTACGAGCAGTACTTC.

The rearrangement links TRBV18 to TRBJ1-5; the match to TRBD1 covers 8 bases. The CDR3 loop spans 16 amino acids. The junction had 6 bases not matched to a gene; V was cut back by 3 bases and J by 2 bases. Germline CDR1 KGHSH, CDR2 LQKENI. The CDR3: CASSPPKDRGNQPQHF. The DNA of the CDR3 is TGTGCCAGCTCACCTCCCAAGGACAGGGGCAATCAGCCCCAGCATTTT.

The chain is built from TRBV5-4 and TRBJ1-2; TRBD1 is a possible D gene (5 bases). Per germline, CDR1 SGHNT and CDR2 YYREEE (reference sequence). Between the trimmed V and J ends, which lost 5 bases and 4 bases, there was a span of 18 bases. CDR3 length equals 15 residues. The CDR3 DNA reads TGTGCCAGCAGGCCGGGGACCGAGGGTCTCTATGGCTACACCTTC. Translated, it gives CASRPGTEGLYGYTF.

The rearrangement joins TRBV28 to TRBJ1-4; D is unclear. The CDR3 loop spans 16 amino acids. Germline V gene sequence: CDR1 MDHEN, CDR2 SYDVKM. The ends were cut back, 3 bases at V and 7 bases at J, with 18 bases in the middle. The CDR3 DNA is TGTGCCAGCAGTTTGCCCCTATCGGCCCTCGGTGAAAAACTGTTTTTT. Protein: CASSLPLSALGEKLFF.

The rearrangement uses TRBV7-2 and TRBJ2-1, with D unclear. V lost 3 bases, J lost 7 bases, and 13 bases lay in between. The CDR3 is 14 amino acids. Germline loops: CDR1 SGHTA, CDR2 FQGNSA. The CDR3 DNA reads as TGTGCCAGCAGCTTTTCCCCCACGATAAATGAGCAGTTCTTC. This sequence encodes CASSFSPTINEQFF. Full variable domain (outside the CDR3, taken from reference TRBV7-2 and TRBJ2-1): GAGVSQSPSNKVTEKGKDVELRCDPISGHTALYWYRQSLGQGLEFLIYFQGNSAPDKSGLPSDRFSAERTGGSVSTLTIQRTQQEDSAVYLCASSFSPTINEQFFGPGTRLTVL.

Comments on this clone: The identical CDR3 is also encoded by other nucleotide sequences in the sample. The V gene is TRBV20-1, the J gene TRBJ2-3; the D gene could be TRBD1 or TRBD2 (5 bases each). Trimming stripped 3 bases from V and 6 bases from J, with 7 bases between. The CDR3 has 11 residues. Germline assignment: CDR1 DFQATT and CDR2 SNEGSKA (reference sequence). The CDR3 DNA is TGCAGTGCTAGCTGGGGGGATACGCAGTATTTT. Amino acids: CSASWGDTQYF.

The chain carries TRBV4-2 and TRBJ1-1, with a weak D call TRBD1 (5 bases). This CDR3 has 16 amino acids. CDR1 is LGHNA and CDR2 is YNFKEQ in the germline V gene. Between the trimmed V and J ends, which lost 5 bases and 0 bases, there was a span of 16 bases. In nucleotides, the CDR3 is TGTGCCAGCAGCGAGCGGGACGAGAAAATGAACACTGAAGCTTTCTTT. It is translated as CASSERDEKMNTEAFF.

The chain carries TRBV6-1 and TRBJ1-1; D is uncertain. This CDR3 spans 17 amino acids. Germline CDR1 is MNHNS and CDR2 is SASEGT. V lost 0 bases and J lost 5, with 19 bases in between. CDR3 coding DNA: TGTGCCAGCAGTGAAGCCCCAACGGGTTGGGGAGGGACTGAAGCTTTCTTT. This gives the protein CASSEAPTGWGGTEAFF.

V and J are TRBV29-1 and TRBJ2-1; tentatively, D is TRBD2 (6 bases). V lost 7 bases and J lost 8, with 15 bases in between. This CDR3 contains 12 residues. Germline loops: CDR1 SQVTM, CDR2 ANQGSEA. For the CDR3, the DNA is TGCAGCGCCCGGCCGGGGGTCCATGAGCAGTTCTTC. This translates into CSARPGVHEQFF.

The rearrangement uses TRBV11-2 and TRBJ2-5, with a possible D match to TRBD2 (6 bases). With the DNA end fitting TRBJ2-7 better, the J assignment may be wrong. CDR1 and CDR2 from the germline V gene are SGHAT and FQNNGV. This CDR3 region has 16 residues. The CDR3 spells CASSSGQGSGSYEQYF. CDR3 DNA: TGTGCCAGCAGCTCCGGGCAGGGTAGCGGATCCTACGAGCAGTACTTC.

CDR3 DNA: TGTGCCAGCAGTATTTCCAAGCGGGGTTACTACAATGAGCAGTTCTTC. Encoded protein: CASSISKRGYYNEQFF. The chain combines TRBV28 with TRBJ2-1; TRBD2 aligns across 7 bases. CDR3 length equals 16 residues. In germline, CDR1 is MDHEN, CDR2 SYDVKM. V dropped 5 bases and J dropped 3; count of bases not matched to a gene: 10.

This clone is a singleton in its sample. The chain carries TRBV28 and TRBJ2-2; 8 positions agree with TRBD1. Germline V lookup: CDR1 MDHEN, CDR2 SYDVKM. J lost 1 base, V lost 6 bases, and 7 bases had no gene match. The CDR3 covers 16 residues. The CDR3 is CASSSDRGLNTGELFF. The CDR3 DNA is TGTGCCAGCAGCTCCGACAGGGGCCTGAACACCGGGGAGCTGTTTTTT. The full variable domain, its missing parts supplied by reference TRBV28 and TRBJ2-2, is DVKVTQSSRYLVKRTGEKVFLECVQDMDHENMFWYRQDPGLGLRLIYFSYDVKMKEKGDIPEGYSVSREKKERFSLILESASTNQTSMYLCASSSDRGLNTGELFFGEGSRLTVL.

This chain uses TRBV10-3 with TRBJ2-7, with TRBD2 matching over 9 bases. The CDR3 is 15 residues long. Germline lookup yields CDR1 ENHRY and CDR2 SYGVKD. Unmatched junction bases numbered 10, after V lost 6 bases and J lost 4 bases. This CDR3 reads CAISAVSGSGYEQYF. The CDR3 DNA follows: TGTGCCATCAGCGCCGTTAGCGGGAGCGGTTACGAGCAGTACTTC.

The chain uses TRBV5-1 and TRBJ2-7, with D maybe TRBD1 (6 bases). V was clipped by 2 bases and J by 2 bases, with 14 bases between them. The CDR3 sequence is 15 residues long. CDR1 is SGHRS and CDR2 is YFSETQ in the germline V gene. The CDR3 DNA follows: TGCGCCAGCAGCTTAGATGGACAGCCGACCTACGAGCAGTACTTC. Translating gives CASSLDGQPTYEQYF.

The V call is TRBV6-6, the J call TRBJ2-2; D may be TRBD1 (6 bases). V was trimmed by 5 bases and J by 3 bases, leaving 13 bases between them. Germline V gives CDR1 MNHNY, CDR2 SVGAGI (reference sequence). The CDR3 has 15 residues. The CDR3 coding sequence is TGTGCCAGCAGTCTCTCAGGGGCCGACACCGGGGAGCTGTTTTTT. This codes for CASSLSGADTGELFF.

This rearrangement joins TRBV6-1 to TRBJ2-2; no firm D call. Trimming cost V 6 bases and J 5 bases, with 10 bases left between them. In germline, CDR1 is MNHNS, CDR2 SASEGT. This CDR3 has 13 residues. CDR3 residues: CASSGRRTGELFF. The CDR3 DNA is TGTGCCAGCAGCGGACGCCGGACCGGGGAGCTGTTTTTT.

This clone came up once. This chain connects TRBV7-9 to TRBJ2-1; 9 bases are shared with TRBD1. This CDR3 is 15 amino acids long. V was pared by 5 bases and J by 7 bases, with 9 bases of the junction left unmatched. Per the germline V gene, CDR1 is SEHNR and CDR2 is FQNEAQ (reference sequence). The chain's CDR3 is CASSTRDRERNEQFF. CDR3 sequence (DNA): TGTGCCAGCAGCACCCGGGACAGGGAGAGGAATGAGCAGTTCTTC.

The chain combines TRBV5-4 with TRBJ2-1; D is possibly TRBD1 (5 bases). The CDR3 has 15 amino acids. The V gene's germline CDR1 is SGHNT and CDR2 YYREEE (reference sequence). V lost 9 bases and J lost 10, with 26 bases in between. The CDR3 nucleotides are TGTGCCACTTTTACGGCAGGGATTACAATTCGGGAGCAGTTCTTC. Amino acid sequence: CATFTAGITIREQFF.

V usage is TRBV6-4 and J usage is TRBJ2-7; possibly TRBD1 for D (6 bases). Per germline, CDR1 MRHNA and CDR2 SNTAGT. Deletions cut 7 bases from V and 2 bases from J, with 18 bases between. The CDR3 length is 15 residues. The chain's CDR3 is CASTKRGHGTYEQYF. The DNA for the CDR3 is TGTGCCAGCACCAAACGGGGACATGGAACCTACGAGCAGTACTTC.

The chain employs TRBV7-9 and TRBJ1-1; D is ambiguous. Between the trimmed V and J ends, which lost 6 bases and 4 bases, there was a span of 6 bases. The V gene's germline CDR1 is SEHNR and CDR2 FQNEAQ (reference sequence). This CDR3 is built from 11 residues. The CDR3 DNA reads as TGTGCCAGCAGTCCCCTCACTGAAGCTTTCTTT. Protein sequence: CASSPLTEAFF.

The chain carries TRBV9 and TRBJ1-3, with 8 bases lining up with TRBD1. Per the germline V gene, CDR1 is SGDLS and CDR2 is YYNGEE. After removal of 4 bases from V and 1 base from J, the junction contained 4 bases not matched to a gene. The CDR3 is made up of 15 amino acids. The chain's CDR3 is CASSPRTGSGNTIYF. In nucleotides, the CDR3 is TGTGCCAGCAGCCCCCGGACAGGGTCTGGAAACACCATATATTTT.

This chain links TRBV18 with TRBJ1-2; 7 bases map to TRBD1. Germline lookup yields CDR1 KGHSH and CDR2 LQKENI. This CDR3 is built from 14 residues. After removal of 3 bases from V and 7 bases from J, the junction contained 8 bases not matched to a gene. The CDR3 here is CASSPDRAPGGYTF. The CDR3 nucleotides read TGTGCCAGCTCACCCGACAGGGCCCCGGGTGGCTACACCTTC.

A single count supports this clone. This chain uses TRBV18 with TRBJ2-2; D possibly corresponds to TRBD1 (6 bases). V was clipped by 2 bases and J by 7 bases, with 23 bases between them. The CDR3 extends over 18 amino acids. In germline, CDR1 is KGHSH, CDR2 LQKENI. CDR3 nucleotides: TGTGCCAGCTCACCATTAGCCTTGAGACAGGAGAGTCGCGGGGAGCTGTTTTTT. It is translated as CASSPLALRQESRGELFF.

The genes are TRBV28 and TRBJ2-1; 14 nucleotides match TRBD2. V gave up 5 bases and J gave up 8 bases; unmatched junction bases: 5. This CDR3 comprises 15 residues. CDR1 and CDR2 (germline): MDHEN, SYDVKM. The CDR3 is CASSLKGLAGDEQFF. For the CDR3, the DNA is TGTGCCAGCAGTCTTAAGGGACTAGCGGGAGATGAGCAGTTCTTC.

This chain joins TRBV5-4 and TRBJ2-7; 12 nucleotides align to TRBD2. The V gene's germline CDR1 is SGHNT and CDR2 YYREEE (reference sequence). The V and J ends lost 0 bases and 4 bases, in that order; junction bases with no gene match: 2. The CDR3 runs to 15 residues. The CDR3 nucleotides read TGTGCCAGCAGCTTGGCTACTAGCGGGAGGTACGAGCAGTACTTC. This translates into CASSLATSGRYEQYF.